This T cell receptor beta chain was identified during a study of blood T cell repertoires in COVID-19 (dated by TCRdb to the early 2020s). Turning to the overall study: The collaborator samples originated in the United States, Italy and Spain and spanned the acute and convalescent phases of COVID-19. The dataset comprised deeply sampled blood TCRbeta repertoires from subjects exposed to, actively infected with, or recovered from COVID-19. The material from the prospective study consisted of cDNA or gDNA derived from T cells, B-cell-depleted T cells, or PBMCs. Sample metadata almost always included a de-identified subject ID, COVID-19 status, age in years and sex. Samples came from the ongoing ImmuneRACE study (first 160 participants) plus 1,254 subjects from 6 global collaborators. The repertoires were released in a freely available public database meant as a resource for research on the immune response to SARS-CoV-2. Where HLA class I and class II types were available, the types were taken from metadata supplied by the sample provider, not from assay-based typing.

On this clone: Its antigen target is currently unknown. Per-nucleotide qualities are absent, and no much larger clonotype sits a single base away.

TCRbeta CDR3 regions were amplified from genomic DNA by means of the immunoSEQ Assay, a bias-controlled multiplex PCR. As for the authors' bioinformatics: Nucleated cell counts per sample were estimated from amplification of reference gene primers within the assay. Sequence reads were collapsed and filtered to measure the absolute abundance of every unique TCRbeta CDR3 rearrangement. For each sample, productive Simpson clonality was calculated by taking the square root of Simpson's diversity index across productive rearrangements. TCRdb re-hosts the immuneACCESS table, in-frame sequences only. Its copies lack some clones; in the studies checked, an unresolved V gene accounts for under half of them, and the cause for the rest is not known. V and J calls and clone size are as listed in that table; D and trimming were resolved from the DNA. For this sample the table gives about 260,000 clones, of which around nine tenths were detected only once. Over 4% of the sample belongs to the ten largest clones.

V is pared back by 5 bases and J by 5 bases, with 15 bases lying between the germline termini. Inclusive of the bounding cysteine and phenylalanine, the CDR3 is 14 residues long. Just CDR3 DNA is preserved here, 42 bases in frame from base 1. CDR1 SGHAT and CDR2 FQDESV were looked up in the germline V gene (reference sequence). At one collaborating source in Seattle, patients were enrolled during active infection and were followed longitudinally through the course of disease. The collaborating institutions used their own protocols to collect whole blood in K2EDTA tubes. For TCRbeta analysis, collaborators shipped samples in one of three forms: frozen whole blood, isolated PBMCs, or DNA extracted from either of those sample types. Overall results and qualifications from the work: Clinical and demographic metadata were provided uncurated, with the amount varying by source and participant.

Sequenced sample: peripheral blood. This TCR was recovered from a woman in her sixties or seventies with COVID-19, enrolled during active disease. The chain is assembled from TRBV11-1 and TRBJ2-5; a tentative D match to TRBD2 spans 6 bases. The CDR3 protein sequence reads: CASSPFSGVETQYF. The nucleotides are TGTGCCAGCAGCCCTTTCTCGGGAGTGGAGACCCAGTACTTC.